The entry below gives a single TCR beta chain sequence along with its context. Documented treatment: around 19 received Ad26.COV2.S at low or high dose, single or two shots; about 5 received placebo; per-sample allocation not given. The samples were gathered on day 63 after the first injection of vaccine or placebo. The data originate from a study of Ad26.COV2.S vaccination and SARS-CoV-2 variants. The repertoire was sequenced with immunoSEQ multiplex PCR; TCRdb's copy has only in-frame clones and lacks some. Of 400,000 to 450,000 clones in the sample, about 90% were seen once. The specimen comprised peripheral blood, sampled in a trial of Ad26.COV2.S vaccine versus placebo. The clonotype was recovered from a person between 18 and 59 years old who received the Ad26.COV2.S COVID-19 vaccine or a placebo.

Here the CDR3 DNA reads TGTGCCAGCTCTGTGGGGTATAATCAGCCCCAGCATTTT. Translated, it gives CASSVGYNQPQHF. J is TRBJ1-5 and V is TRBV27; D ambiguous. CDR1 MNHEY and CDR2 SMNVEV come from the germline V gene (reference sequence). The ends were cut back, 8 bases at V and 4 bases at J, with 12 bases in the middle. The CDR3 loop spans 13 amino acids.